Sequencing of this TCR beta chain was carried out in a study of Ad26.COV2.S vaccination and SARS-CoV-2 variants. In the case of this clone: Its antigen is unidentified.

Clones were sequenced by immunoSEQ multiplex PCR, and TCRdb holds only the in-frame ones, with some missing. The table has under 250,000 clones, approximately 90% seen once. Whole-study results and caveats: Measures of TCR breadth and depth may have fallen short of total T cell responses.

Treatment specified: roughly 19 received Ad26.COV2.S at low or high dose, single or two shots; roughly five received placebo; per-sample allocation not given. It was on day 63 after the first vaccine or placebo injection that samples were taken. The germline V gene encodes CDR1 LNHDA and CDR2 SQIVND (reference sequence). V trimming: 5 bases; J trimming: 0 bases; junction bases outside the gene matches: 9. This CDR3 is built from 18 residues. The sequence was collected from a person between 18 and 59 years old who received the Ad26.COV2.S COVID-19 vaccine or a placebo. Sample: peripheral blood, taken in a trial of Ad26.COV2.S vaccine versus placebo. The chain has TRBV19 and TRBJ2-6, with TRBD1 matching 8 bases. The DNA for the CDR3 is TGTGCCAGTAGTCCCCGTGACAGGGGATTCTCTGGGGCCAACGTCCTGACTTTC. Protein product: CASSPRDRGFSGANVLTF.